The TCR beta chain described here comes from a study of OX40 agonist ivuxolimab in advanced cancers. Only in-frame clones appear in the TCRdb table, and some are missing; sequencing was by immunoSEQ multiplex PCR. The table lists over 60,000 clones, 70% to 90% of them singletons. Germline CDR1 and CDR2: MNHEY and SVGAGI. This CDR3 has 10 amino acids. Autoimmune disease history or systemic immunosuppression led to patient exclusion. Collection of blood occurred at baseline, at cycle 4 day 1, and at cycle 7 day 1. Remarks on this clone: One end of the junction does not line up with germline, which may come from a read error.

The sample in question was CD4+ or CD8+ T cells sorted from blood, obtained in a trial of the OX40 agonist ivuxolimab. The chain links TRBV6-5 to TRBJ2-5; D call uncertain. The receptor was isolated from an adult with an advanced solid tumor such as melanoma, head and neck, liver or kidney cancer. The CDR3 loop reads CASSEEDAHF. In nucleotides, the CDR3 is TGTGCCAGCAGTGAAGAGGACGCCCACTTC.